What follows describes a single T cell receptor beta chain. Its antigen remains unknown. One end of the junction is discordant with germline, which a read error may explain. RNA was extracted from bulk tissue without any cell sorting. More than 3 cm separated this lung sample from the edge of the tumor. The sample is drawn from a study of tumor and adjacent non-tumor tissue in lung cancer. The wider study: Aged about 30 to 76 years, patients included roughly eleven men and five or six women with stage I to III disease. Samples averaged around 4 million productive TCRbeta reads each.

Study conclusions and caveats: Tumor repertoires had a smaller top 100 clone share than normal lung. Significantly higher TCR diversity was found in tumor than normal lung.

In germline, CDR1 is DFQATT, CDR2 SNEGSKA (reference sequence). The CDR3 spans 14 residues. TCRbeta libraries were built with three rounds of nested PCR, modified from ARM-PCR. TCRdb independently ran MiXCR on the multiplex PCR reads; one entry per CDR3 protein. The table shows about 80,000 distinct CDR3 sequences, with approximately 80% occurring only once. This sequence joins TRBV20-1 and TRBJ1-3; D is possibly TRBD1 (5 bases). This receptor was obtained from a man between 60 and 75 years old with non-small cell lung cancer. Sequences were obtained from distant non-tumor lung tissue. As DNA, the CDR3 is TGCAGTGCTGGGGGGGGAGGGAAAGGAAACACCATATGTTTC. This encodes CSAGGGGKGNTICF.